This TCR beta chain was captured by sequencing in a study of blood T cell repertoires in COVID-19. Study context: Acute and convalescent COVID-19 samples came from the United States, Italy and Spain. From T cells, B-cell-depleted T cells, or PBMCs came the material, which was cDNA or gDNA.

Recruits, aged roughly 18 to 90 years, lived in under 25 US areas. V was pared by 5 bases and J by 5 bases, with 19 bases between. The CDR3 totals 16 residues. From germline, CDR1 is SGHVS and CDR2 FQNEAQ. Per the authors' pipeline: For nucleated cells, counts were estimated from reference gene primer amplification. Measured with immunoSEQ multiplex PCR; TCRdb has only the in-frame clones, and not every one. V and J calls and clone size come straight from that table; D and trimming were deduced from the DNA. Of about 46,000 clones in the sample, 86% are singletons; the top ten hold approximately 3.1%.

Sequencing was carried out using PBMCs or T cells enriched from blood (not recorded which). This sequence was found in a woman aged 45-60 years who had recovered from COVID-19. The gene calls are TRBV7-8 and TRBJ1-5, with D maybe TRBD1 (5 bases). The CDR3 bases are TGTGCCAGCAGCGTAGAAACTAACAGGCAAGATCAGCCCCAGCATTTT. This gives the protein CASSVETNRQDQPQHF.